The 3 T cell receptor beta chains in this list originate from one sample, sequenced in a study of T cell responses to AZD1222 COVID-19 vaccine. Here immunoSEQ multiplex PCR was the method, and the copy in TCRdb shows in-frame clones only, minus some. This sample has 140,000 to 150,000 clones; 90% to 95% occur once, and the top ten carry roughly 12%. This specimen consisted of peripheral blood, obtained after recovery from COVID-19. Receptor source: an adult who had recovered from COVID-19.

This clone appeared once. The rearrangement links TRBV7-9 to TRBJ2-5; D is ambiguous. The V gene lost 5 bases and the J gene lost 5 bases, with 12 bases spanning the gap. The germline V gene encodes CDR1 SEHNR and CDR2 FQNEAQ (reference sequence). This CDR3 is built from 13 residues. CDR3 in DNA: TGTGCCAGCAGCCCCGCAGGTATGGAGACCCAGTACTTC. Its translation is CASSPAGMETQYF.

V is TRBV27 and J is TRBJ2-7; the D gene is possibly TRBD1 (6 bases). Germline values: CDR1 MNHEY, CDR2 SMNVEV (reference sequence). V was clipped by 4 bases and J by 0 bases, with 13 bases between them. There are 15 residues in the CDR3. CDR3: CASSSAGASSYEQYF. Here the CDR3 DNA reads TGTGCCAGCAGTTCGGCAGGGGCCTCCTCCTACGAGCAGTACTTC.

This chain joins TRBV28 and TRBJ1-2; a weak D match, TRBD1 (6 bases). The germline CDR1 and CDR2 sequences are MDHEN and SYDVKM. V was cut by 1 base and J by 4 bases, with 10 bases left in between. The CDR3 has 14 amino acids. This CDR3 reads CASSLSAGAYGYTF. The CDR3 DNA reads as TGTGCCAGCAGTTTATCGGCAGGGGCCTATGGCTACACCTTC.